This TCR beta chain was found in a study of PD-L1 blockade in urothelial cancer. Study details: Individuals in the cohort had been given 0 to 3 earlier chemotherapy regimens. Reported median T cell count for blood samples was some 140,000. At 3 weeks (second dose) and 6 weeks after starting treatment, blood was analyzed.

Sequencing was performed with immunoSEQ multiplex PCR; in TCRdb, only in-frame clones are kept and a portion is missing. The sample shows tens of thousands of clones, approximately 81% of them seen only once. There were between 1 and 8 samples from each patient, taken pretreatment and on-treatment. This receptor was obtained from a man between 65 and 85 years old with urothelial cancer. Material: PBMCs, obtained around atezolizumab (anti-PD-L1) treatment.

As DNA, the CDR3 is TGTGCCAGCAGTTTATTGTGGGGGGGAGGGGCCCAGTACTTC. It codes for CASSLLWGGGAQYF. V gene TRBV28 combines with J gene TRBJ2-5, with TRBD2 identical over 7 bases. J gave up 9 bases and V 1 base, and 8 bases lay outside the gene matches. The V gene's germline CDR1 is MDHEN and CDR2 SYDVKM. CDR3 length: 14 amino acids.